The 26 T cell receptor beta chains below come from one sample, sequenced in a study of T cells in Graves' hyperthyroidism and ophthalmopathy. What was amplified from RNA transcripts were TCR beta CDR3 regions. Primed by the HTBI set, a first-round RT-PCR was run on the TCR CDR3. A single record per CDR3 protein comes from TCRdb applying MiXCR to the multiplex PCR reads. The repertoire includes about 560,000 distinct CDR3 sequences, about a sixth of them detected once, and around 19% sits in the top ten. Sequenced material: blood. These receptors originate from a woman aged 18 to 35 with Graves' hyperthyroidism.

This clonotype turned up a few times. One junction end does not reproduce the germline sequence, and a read error may be involved. J is TRBJ2-7 and V is TRBV7-7; perhaps TRBD2 as D (5 bases). Per the germline V gene, CDR1 is SSHAT and CDR2 is FNYEAQ (reference sequence). There are 13 residues in the CDR3. The CDR3: CASSLSLGSEQYF. CDR3 nucleotides: TGTGCTAGCAGCTTAAGTCTGGGGAGCGAGCAGTACTTC.

The rearrangement uses TRBV7-9 and TRBJ2-2; 8 bases fit TRBD1. There are 16 residues in the CDR3. Germline CDR1 SEHNR, CDR2 FQNEAQ (reference sequence). V dropped 5 bases and J dropped 2; count of bases not matched to a gene: 7. The CDR3, as DNA: TGTGCCAGCAGCCCCCGGGACAGGAGTAACACCGGGGAGCTGTTTTTT. This encodes CASSPRDRSNTGELFF. The whole variable domain, remainder taken from reference TRBV7-9 and TRBJ2-2, is DTGVSQNPRHKITKRGQNVTFRCDPISEHNRLYWYRQTLGQGPEFLTYFQNEAQLEKSRLLSDRFSAERPKGSFSTLEIQRTEQGDSAMYLCASSPRDRSNTGELFFGEGSRLTVL.

There are many counts of this clonotype. The chain carries TRBV7-2 and TRBJ2-7, with 10 bases lining up with TRBD1. This CDR3 is built from 15 residues. The junction had 6 bases not matched to a gene; V was cut back by 4 bases and J by 3 bases. In germline, CDR1 is SGHTA, CDR2 FQGNSA. For the CDR3, the DNA is TGTGCCAGCAGCTCTCCCGGGACAGGGGTCTACGAGCAGTACTTC. Translated, it gives CASSSPGTGVYEQYF. Full variable domain (outside the CDR3, taken from reference TRBV7-2 and TRBJ2-7): GAGVSQSPSNKVTEKGKDVELRCDPISGHTALYWYRQSLGQGLEFLIYFQGNSAPDKSGLPSDRFSAERTGGSVSTLTIQRTQQEDSAVYLCASSSPGTGVYEQYFGPGTRLTVT.

This clonotype was observed many times. The DNA of the CDR3 is TGTGCCAGCAGCCCCCCAGGGAACACTGAAGCTTTCTTT. Its translation: CASSPPGNTEAFF. The chain links TRBV3-1 to TRBJ1-1; D remains ambiguous. V lost 4 bases and J lost 1, with 7 bases in between. The CDR3 is made up of 13 amino acids. In germline, CDR1 is LGHDT, CDR2 YNNKEL (reference sequence).

Many counts were recorded for this clonotype. V usage is TRBV15 and J usage is TRBJ2-7; D is perhaps TRBD1 or TRBD2 (6 bases each). V was shortened by 1 base and J by 2 bases, with 18 bases between the two germline ends. The CDR3 extends over 17 amino acids. Germline V lookup: CDR1 LNHNV, CDR2 YYDKDF (reference sequence). CDR3 in DNA: TGTGCCACCAGCAGAGGGGGGGTTTGGGGGCGAGCCTACGAGCAGTACTTC. It specifies CATSRGGVWGRAYEQYF.

This clonotype was counted many times. The chain employs TRBV2 and TRBJ2-2; 7 bases fit TRBD2. The CDR3 extends over 12 amino acids. Germline V gene lookup returns CDR1 SNHLY and CDR2 FYNNEI. J gave up 5 bases and V 8 bases, and 2 bases lay outside the gene matches. CDR3 region: CASGRETGELFF. CDR3 nucleotide sequence: TGTGCCAGCGGGCGGGAGACCGGGGAGCTGTTTTTT.

The chain has TRBV10-2 and TRBJ2-2; TRBD2 matches at 12 bases. Germline CDR1 WSHSY, CDR2 SAAADI. The CDR3 runs 15 residues. After removal of 7 bases from V and 4 bases from J, the junction contained 4 bases not matched to a gene. CDR3 nucleotide sequence: TGCGCCAGCACTCGGACTAGCGGGGTCACCGGGGAGCTGTTTTTT. Protein product: CASTRTSGVTGELFF.

V is TRBV5-1 and J is TRBJ1-2; maybe TRBD1 (5 bases). The CDR3 covers 14 residues. Germline lookup yields CDR1 SGHRS and CDR2 YFSETQ. The V and J ends lost 4 bases and 2 bases respectively, with 12 bases between them. The CDR3: CASSPGTQNYGYTF. CDR3 bases: TGCGCCAGCAGCCCCGGGACTCAAAACTATGGCTACACCTTC.

As concerns this clonotype: The junction shows a germline mismatch at one end, possibly a read error. The CDR3, as DNA: TGTGCCTGCAGTGTTGAAGGATCGGGGGCCAACGTCCTGACTTTC. It yields the protein CACSVEGSGANVLTF. The V call is TRBV2, the J call TRBJ2-6; D unclear. Germline-derived CDR1 and CDR2 are SNHLY and FYNNEI. This CDR3 contains 15 residues.

This CDR3 is CASNAGTNKNIQYF. DNA of the CDR3: TGTGCCAGCAACGCCGGGACCAACAAAAACATTCAGTACTTC. The V call is TRBV9, the J call TRBJ2-4, with D perhaps TRBD1 or TRBD2 (5 bases each). Trimming cost V 6 bases and J 3 bases, with 13 bases left between them. The CDR3 is made up of 14 amino acids. Germline CDR1 reads SGDLS; CDR2 reads YYNGEE.

This clonotype was seen only a few times. The chain carries TRBV6-2 or TRBV6-3 and TRBJ2-1; 11 bases map to TRBD1. The V segment lost 7 bases and the J segment 6 bases; nucleotides outside the gene matches: 11. CDR1 is MNHEY and CDR2 is SVGEGT in the germline V gene. CDR3 length: 16 residues. CDR3 sequence reads: CASNSRGTGGFNEQFF. The CDR3 coding sequence is TGTGCCAGCAATTCCCGGGGGACAGGGGGATTCAATGAGCAGTTCTTC.

This clonotype was seen ten or more times. The genes are TRBV27 and TRBJ1-2; perhaps TRBD1 as D (5 bases). This CDR3 is built from 13 residues. Trimming cost V 4 bases and J 4 bases, with 10 bases left between them. CDR1 and CDR2 from the germline V gene are MNHEY and SMNVEV (reference sequence). The CDR3 spells CASSSTGLYGYTF. CDR3 nucleotide sequence: TGTGCCAGCAGTTCCACGGGACTCTATGGCTACACCTTC.

Many counts were recorded for this clonotype. This rearrangement joins TRBV20-1 to TRBJ1-5; 7 bases line up with TRBD1. The length of the CDR3 is 14 residues. V lost 3 bases, J lost 4 bases, and 6 bases stayed unmatched. Germline V gene data show CDR1 as DFQATT and CDR2 as SNEGSKA (reference sequence). CDR3: CSARGQPWNQPQHF. The CDR3 DNA follows: TGCAGTGCTAGGGGACAGCCTTGGAATCAGCCCCAGCATTTT.

This clonotype was observed at least ten times. CDR3 protein: CASSPLSLSTSSYNEQFF. The CDR3 bases are TGTGCCAGCAGCCCATTATCCCTCAGCACGAGCTCCTACAATGAGCAGTTCTTC. This chain links TRBV12-3 or TRBV12-4 with TRBJ2-1; D unresolved. The germline V and J ends were trimmed by 6 bases and 0 bases, with 21 bases remaining between them. This CDR3 is built from 18 residues.

The V gene is TRBV5-1, the J gene TRBJ2-3, with 9 positions matching TRBD2. The CDR3 totals 14 residues. The junction had 6 bases not matched to a gene; V was cut back by 2 bases and J by 8 bases. In germline, CDR1 is SGHRS, CDR2 YFSETQ. CDR3 loop: CASSFDSGGGTQYF. CDR3 nucleotide sequence: TGCGCCAGCAGCTTTGATAGCGGGGGTGGTACGCAGTATTTT.

With regard to this clonotype: This may come from a read error, since a much larger clone is one base off. The rearrangement joins TRBV9 to TRBJ1-5; D is perhaps TRBD1 (6 bases). Germline CDR1 and CDR2: SGDLS and YYNGEE. The CDR3 is 14 residues long. CDR3 protein: CANSVGPGAQPQHF. Here the CDR3 DNA reads TGTGCCAACAGCGTAGGTCCAGGGGCTCAGCCCCAGCATTTT.

The sample holds a few counts of this clonotype. A much more abundant neighbour one base away suggests this may be a read error. The gene calls are TRBV12-3 or TRBV12-4 and TRBJ2-3, with a possible D match to TRBD1 (5 bases). This CDR3 is 14 amino acids long. This CDR3 is CASSLAGDTGTQYF. For the CDR3, the DNA is TGTGCCAGCAGTTTAGCGGGCGACACAGGTACGCAGTATTTT.

This clonotype has only a few counts. J is TRBJ1-3 and V is TRBV5-4, with TRBD1 identical over 9 bases. The CDR3 totals 14 residues. Germline trimming cut 4 bases from V and 5 bases from J; bases unmatched to any gene: 4. Germline V gives CDR1 SGHNT, CDR2 YYREEE (reference sequence). CDR3 region: CASSKGQGRNTIYF. CDR3 bases: TGTGCCAGCAGCAAGGGACAGGGTAGAAACACCATATATTTT.

This clonotype is a singleton in its sample. The chain recombines TRBV7-9 with TRBJ1-4; 7 nucleotides agree with TRBD1. CDR1 and CDR2 from the germline V gene are SEHNR and FQNEAQ (reference sequence). V lost 5 bases to trimming and J lost 10 bases; unmatched junction nucleotides: 7. The CDR3 is 13 residues long. CDR3 nucleotide sequence: TGTGCCAGCAGCCCAAGGACAGGACGAAAACTGTTTTTT. As protein: CASSPRTGRKLFF.

The chain joins TRBV7-9 to TRBJ2-7; 9 bases map to TRBD1. This CDR3 comprises 15 residues. V lost 3 bases and J lost 3; bases outside the gene matches: 6. CDR1 is SEHNR, CDR2 FQNEAQ, per germline (reference sequence). CDR3 nucleotides: TGTGCCAGCAGCTTGGGGACAGGGTCTTTCTACGAGCAGTACTTC. Protein product: CASSLGTGSFYEQYF.

This clonotype was recorded at least ten times. The chain couples TRBV7-2 to TRBJ1-6; D gene uncertain. The CDR3 is 14 residues long. Trimming shortened V by 0 bases and J by 9 bases, and 9 bases separated the two germline ends. CDR1 is SGHTA and CDR2 is FQGNSA in the germline V gene. The chain's CDR3 is CASSLASAGSPLHF. The CDR3 DNA reads as TGTGCCAGCAGCTTAGCGTCGGCGGGTTCACCCCTCCACTTT.

This CDR3 is CASSLPLRNRIPIVSYGYTF. CDR3 nucleotide sequence: TGTGCCAGCAGCCTTCCATTACGTAACAGGATCCCAATTGTGTCCTATGGCTACACCTTC. V gene TRBV5-6 combines with J gene TRBJ1-2; D may be TRBD1 (5 bases). The V and J ends lost 4 bases and 4 bases respectively, with 32 bases between them. The CDR3 has 20 residues. Germline V gene sequence: CDR1 SGHDT, CDR2 YYEEEE.

This clonotype has a handful of counts. The chain employs TRBV6-1 and TRBJ1-5, with D perhaps TRBD1 (6 bases). Trimming left V 5 bases short and J 2 bases short, with 16 bases between. Germline values: CDR1 MNHNS, CDR2 SASEGT. The CDR3 extends over 16 amino acids. The CDR3 spells CASSPLQGVGNQPQHF. Here the CDR3 DNA reads TGTGCCAGCAGTCCGCTACAGGGAGTTGGCAATCAGCCCCAGCATTTT.

This rearrangement joins TRBV7-2 to TRBJ2-7; perhaps TRBD2 as D (5 bases). This CDR3 spans 15 amino acids. Trimming shortened V by 0 bases and J by 2 bases, and 11 bases separated the two germline ends. CDR1 SGHTA and CDR2 FQGNSA come from the germline V gene. CDR3 loop: CASSLAGGQPYEQYF. CDR3 in DNA: TGTGCCAGCAGCTTAGCGGGCGGGCAACCCTACGAGCAGTACTTC.

A few counts support this clonotype. V usage is TRBV18 and J usage is TRBJ2-7; TRBD2 might be the D (6 bases). Germline V gives CDR1 KGHSH, CDR2 LQKENI. The V end was cut by 7 bases, the J end by 1 base, with 20 bases between. This CDR3 contains 16 residues. Written as DNA, the CDR3 is TGTGCCAGCTGGCGGGGCCTAAGGGCATCTTCCTACGAGCAGTACTTC. The encoded protein is CASWRGLRASSYEQYF.

The chain combines TRBV6-4 with TRBJ2-7; unclear D gene. Germline V gene sequence: CDR1 MRHNA, CDR2 SNTAGT. V was trimmed by 0 bases and J by 3 bases, leaving 6 bases between them. The CDR3 covers 13 residues. The CDR3: CASSDSLHYEQYF. In DNA, the CDR3 is TGTGCCAGCAGTGACTCATTACACTACGAGCAGTACTTC.